The 18 T cell receptor beta chains reported below all come from one sample, sequenced in a study of glioma-infiltrating T cells. The iRepertoire nested amplicon-rescue multiplex PCR amplified TCR alpha and beta CDR3s from RNA. TCRdb passed the multiplex PCR reads through MiXCR, listing each CDR3 protein once. Among fewer than 200,000 distinct CDR3 sequences listed, around 30% were seen once. Material: glioma tissue, nonneoplastic brain tissue, or PBMCs (not recorded which). The receptors derive from a human donor with low-grade glioma or glioblastoma, undergoing nonglioma brain surgery, or in good health (not recorded which).

This clonotype was seen many times. The genes are TRBV6-1 and TRBJ1-1, with 8 positions matching TRBD1. Germline V gives CDR1 MNHNS, CDR2 SASEGT. V shed 3 bases, J shed 4 bases, and the junction held 7 bases outside the gene matches. The CDR3 runs 15 residues. The CDR3 region is CASSDKQGVSTEAFF. Here the CDR3 DNA reads TGTGCCAGCAGTGATAAACAGGGGGTGAGCACTGAAGCTTTCTTT.

Notes on this clonotype: A much larger clone differs by one base, so this may be a read error. V usage is TRBV2 and J usage is TRBJ1-2, with no clear D. The CDR3 sequence is 12 residues long. The germline CDR1 and CDR2 sequences are SNHLY and FYNNEI. V was trimmed by 10 bases and J by 4 bases, leaving 13 bases between them. The CDR3 loop is CAISWSGYGYTF. The CDR3 region has the DNA TGTGCCATCTCTTGGAGTGGCTATGGCTACACCTTC.

Only a few counts were recorded for this clonotype. A much larger clonotype is one base distant, so this may be a read error. CDR3 bases: TGCGCCAGCAGCCAGCCAACTGAGCAGTACTTC. It is translated as CASSQPTEQYF. The chain couples TRBV4-3 to TRBJ2-7; D not resolved. Germline assignment: CDR1 LGHNA and CDR2 YSLEER. V lost 3 bases and J 7 bases, leaving 7 bases between the germline ends. The CDR3 contains 11 residues.

This clonotype was found many times. The rearrangement links TRBV3-1 to TRBJ2-3, with a tentative D call TRBD2 (6 bases). Trimming cost V 1 base and J 1 base, with 9 bases left between them. Germline V lookup: CDR1 LGHDT, CDR2 YNNKEL (reference sequence). The CDR3 length is 15 residues. The CDR3 DNA sequence: TGTGCCAGCAGCCAAGCGGGGGTCGGCACAGATACGCAGTATTTT. This translates into CASSQAGVGTDTQYF.

This clonotype has ten or more counts. The J gene is TRBJ2-6, the V gene TRBV6-1; unclear D gene. The CDR3 extends over 15 amino acids. The V and J ends lost 5 bases and 2 bases respectively, with 10 bases between them. Germline CDR1 is MNHNS and CDR2 is SASEGT. CDR3 in amino acids: CASSSTLAGANVLTF. DNA for the CDR3: TGTGCCAGCAGTTCGACGTTGGCTGGGGCCAACGTCCTGACTTTC.

This clonotype was detected a few times. The rearrangement links TRBV19 to TRBJ1-6; maybe TRBD1 (6 bases). This CDR3 has 17 residues. The V end was cut by 6 bases, the J end by 5 bases, with 20 bases between. Per the germline V gene, CDR1 is LNHDA and CDR2 is SQIVND (reference sequence). CDR3 in amino acids: CASSPRWTVPNNSPLHF. The DNA of the CDR3 is TGTGCCAGTAGCCCACGCTGGACAGTTCCCAATAATTCACCCCTCCACTTT.

With respect to this clonotype: This may be a read error: a much more frequent sequence differs by one nucleotide. J is TRBJ2-7 and V is TRBV6-5, with a possible D match to TRBD2 (5 bases). The ends were cut back, 0 bases at V and 3 bases at J, with 9 bases in the middle. From germline, CDR1 is MNHEY and CDR2 SVGAGI. The CDR3 runs to 14 residues. The CDR3 DNA reads TGTGCCAGCAGTTACTCGTGGACTTACTACGAGCAGTACTTC. This translates into CASSYSWTYYEQYF.

This chain joins TRBV6-6 and TRBJ2-5, with 8 nucleotides matching TRBD2. CDR3 length equals 16 residues. V lost 6 bases, J lost 4 bases, and 13 bases stayed unmatched. Germline V gene lookup returns CDR1 MNHNY and CDR2 SVGAGI (reference sequence). CDR3 nucleotide sequence: TGTGCCAGCAGAACGAGTAGCGGGATTTCGGCAGAGACCCAGTACTTC. It codes for CASRTSSGISAETQYF.

This chain links TRBV5-1 with TRBJ2-7; perhaps TRBD1 as D (5 bases). CDR1 SGHRS and CDR2 YFSETQ come from the germline V gene. V was pared by 1 base and J by 2 bases, with 10 bases between. This CDR3 is 14 amino acids long. The CDR3 nucleotides are TGCGCCAGCAGCTTGACAGGAACTACCTACGAGCAGTACTTC. Protein sequence: CASSLTGTTYEQYF.

This clonotype was observed many times. V is TRBV15 and J is TRBJ2-3, with TRBD2 matching 11 bases. CDR1 and CDR2 from the germline V gene are LNHNV and YYDKDF (reference sequence). Trimming at V came to 8 bases and at J to 1 base, leaving 5 bases not matched to a gene. The CDR3 totals 15 residues. The DNA of the CDR3 is TGTGCCACCCTGGGACTAGCGGAGGGCACAGATACGCAGTATTTT. Its translation: CATLGLAEGTDTQYF. The variable domain in full, with the rest retrieved from reference TRBV15 and TRBJ2-3, is DAMVIQNPRYQVTQFGKPVTLSCSQTLNHNVMYWYQQKSSQAPKLLFHYYDKDFNNEADTPDNFQSRRPNTSFCFLDIRSPGLGDTAMYLCATLGLAEGTDTQYFGPGTRLTVL.

This clonotype was seen at least ten times. This chain connects TRBV12-3 or TRBV12-4 to TRBJ1-2; D is undetermined. The CDR3 consists of 12 residues. V lost 6 bases and J 1 base, leaving 6 bases between the germline ends. The CDR3 spells CASSRDNYGYTF. The CDR3 coding sequence is TGTGCCAGCAGCCGAGATAACTATGGCTACACCTTC.

This clonotype was seen ten or more times. The V call is TRBV4-3, the J call TRBJ1-3, with TRBD1 matching over 7 bases. Germline V lookup: CDR1 LGHNA, CDR2 YSLEER. Trimming cost V 1 base and J 2 bases; bases outside gene matches: 2. There are 15 residues in the CDR3. The CDR3 nucleotides are TGCGCCAGCAGCCAAGCCGACAGGGCTGGAAACACCATATATTTT. Translation gives CASSQADRAGNTIYF.

This clonotype was seen ten or more times. The J gene is TRBJ2-3, the V gene TRBV27; 15 bases are a match to TRBD2. The germline V gene encodes CDR1 MNHEY and CDR2 SMNVEV (reference sequence). The length of the CDR3 is 19 residues. The V gene end was trimmed by 4 bases and the J gene end by 2 bases; junction bases not matched to a gene: 10. CDR3 sequence: CASSSTGLAGGLDTDTQYF. In nucleotides, the CDR3 is TGTGCCAGCAGTTCCACCGGACTAGCGGGAGGGCTCGACACAGATACGCAGTATTTT.

This clonotype was seen many times. The J gene is TRBJ1-1, the V gene TRBV19; TRBD1 is a possible D gene (5 bases). Germline CDR1 reads LNHDA; CDR2 reads SQIVND (reference sequence). The CDR3 runs 13 residues. The V and J ends lost 3 bases and 3 bases respectively, with 8 bases between them. The CDR3 region is CASSIRGDTEAFF. CDR3 nucleotides: TGTGCCAGTAGTATCAGAGGGGACACTGAAGCTTTCTTT. Full variable domain (rest looked up from reference TRBV19 and TRBJ1-1): DGGITQSPKYLFRKEGQNVTLSCEQNLNHDAMYWYRQDPGQGLRLIYYSQIVNDFQKGDIAEGYSVSREKKESFPLTVTSAQKNPTAFYLCASSIRGDTEAFFGQGTRLTVV.

Remarks on this clonotype: This could be a read error, since a much larger clone is one nucleotide away. The rearrangement links TRBV11-2 to TRBJ2-5, with a weak D call TRBD1 (5 bases). Deletions cut 8 bases from V and 1 base from J, with 17 bases between. CDR1 is SGHAT, CDR2 FQNNGV, per germline. The CDR3 runs 15 residues. This CDR3 is CASGSLRQIQETQYF. The DNA for the CDR3 is TGTGCCAGCGGCTCTCTTAGACAGATCCAAGAGACCCAGTACTTC.

This clonotype was found many times. The J gene is TRBJ2-2, the V gene TRBV6-2 or TRBV6-3, with D unresolved. The germline CDR1 and CDR2 sequences are MNHEY and SVGEGT. CDR3 length equals 16 residues. V gave up 5 bases and J gave up 0 bases, with 13 bases separating them. The DNA of the CDR3 is TGTGCCAGCAGTCCCCTCGGCGCTCCGAACACCGGGGAGCTGTTTTTT. This gives the protein CASSPLGAPNTGELFF.

A remark on this clonotype: A much larger clone is a single base away; this may be a read error. The rearrangement joins TRBV7-9 to TRBJ1-2, with 7 bases aligning to TRBD1. Germline V lookup: CDR1 SEHNR, CDR2 FQNEAQ (reference sequence). This CDR3 is 16 amino acids long. CDR3 bases: TGTGTCAGCAGCCTAGGGACAGCTCCTTCTTACTATGGCTACACCTTC. Protein: CVSSLGTAPSYYGYTF.

This clonotype was seen ten or more times. CDR3 nucleotides: TGTGCCAGCAGTGAACGGCGGGCTAGCGGGAGCGGTACGCAGTATTTT. This translates into CASSERRASGSGTQYF. The V and J genes are TRBV2 and TRBJ2-3; TRBD2 matches 10 bases. Germline CDR1 and CDR2: SNHLY and FYNNEI. The V gene end was trimmed by 2 bases and the J gene end by 8 bases; junction bases not matched to a gene: 10. CDR3 length equals 16 residues.